The present T cell receptor (beta chain) was sequenced within a study of shared clonotypes between healthy human individuals. Note on this clone: Its antigen is unidentified.

The assay was immunoSEQ multiplex PCR, and TCRdb's table has in-frame clones only and misses some. The sample contains 520,000 or so clones, 70% to 80% of which appear only once. The V end was cut by 0 bases, the J end by 6 bases, with 6 bases between. CDR3 length equals 12 residues. Per germline, CDR1 SEHNR and CDR2 FQNEAQ (reference sequence). Study-level findings and limits: Sequencing depth was expected to affect clonotype sharing among donors.

Specimen: PBMCs. The chain has TRBV7-9 and TRBJ2-7; tentatively, D is TRBD1 (5 bases). The source is a woman in her 40s in good health. Some clones in this sample may be carry-over from other donors' samples. CDR3 bases: TGTGCCAGCAGCTTAGCAAGGGGCGAGCAGTACTTC. Residues: CASSLARGEQYF.